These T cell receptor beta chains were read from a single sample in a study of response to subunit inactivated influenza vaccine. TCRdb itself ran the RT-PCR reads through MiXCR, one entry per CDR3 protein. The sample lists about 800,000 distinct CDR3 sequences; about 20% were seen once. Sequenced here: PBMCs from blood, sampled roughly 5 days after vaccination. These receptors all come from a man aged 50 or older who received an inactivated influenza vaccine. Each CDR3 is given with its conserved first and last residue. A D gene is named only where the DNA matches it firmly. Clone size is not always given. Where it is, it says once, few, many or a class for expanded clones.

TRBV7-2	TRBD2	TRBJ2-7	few	TGTGCCAGCAGCTTACGGACTAGCGGGGTCTACGAGCAGTACTTC	CASSLRTSGVYEQYF
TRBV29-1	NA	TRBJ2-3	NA	TGCAGCGCCGGGACAAAACTAAATACAGATACGCAGTATTTT	CSAGTKLNTDTQYF
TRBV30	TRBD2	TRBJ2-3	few	TGTGCCTGGAGTGATACGGGAGGGCAAGATACGCAGTATTTT	CAWSDTGGQDTQYF
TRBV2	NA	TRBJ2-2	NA	TGTGCCAGCAGTCAAACCGTACTTCGACAGGCGACGAACACCGGGGAGCTGTTTTTT	CASSQTVLRQATNTGELFF
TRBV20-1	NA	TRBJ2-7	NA	TGCAGTGTCCGCAGGGACCCCTACGAGCAGTACTTC	CSVRRDPYEQYF
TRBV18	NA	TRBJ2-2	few	TGTGCCAGCTCACCACTTTCGGTTACCGCCGGGGAGCTGTTTTTT	CASSPLSVTAGELFF
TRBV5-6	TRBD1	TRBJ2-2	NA	TGTGCCAGCAGCTTGGCCAATGAGGGGGCTACCGGGGAGCTGTTTTTT	CASSLANEGATGELFF
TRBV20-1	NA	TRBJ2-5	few	TGCAGTCTTATGGGCCGGGAGACCCAGTACTTC	CSLMGRETQYF
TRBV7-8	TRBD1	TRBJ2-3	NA	TGTGCCAGCAGCTTAGGGACAGGGGGCAGAACAGATACGCAGTATTTT	CASSLGTGGRTDTQYF
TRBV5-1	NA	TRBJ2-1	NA	TGCGCCAGCAGCTTGGGCCAGAGAAGCAATGAGCAGTTCTTC	CASSLGQRSNEQFF
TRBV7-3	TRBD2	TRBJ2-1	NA	TGTGCCAGCAGCTTAGACCCAGCGGGGGCTTTGAATGAGCAGTTCTTC	CASSLDPAGALNEQFF
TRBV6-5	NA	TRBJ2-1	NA	TGTGCCAGCAGTTACTCGAACAGGCTCCTCTACAATGAGCAGTTCTTC	CASSYSNRLLYNEQFF
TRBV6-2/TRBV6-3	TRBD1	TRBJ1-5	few	TGTGCCAGCAGTACCCAGGGGGATCAGCCCCAGCATTTT	CASSTQGDQPQHF
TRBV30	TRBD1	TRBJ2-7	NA	TGTGCCTGGAGTAAGTTCCCGGGACAGGGAACCTACGAGCAGTACTTC	CAWSKFPGQGTYEQYF
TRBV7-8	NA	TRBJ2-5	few	TGTGCCAGCAGCTTAGATCTCGCCACCCGGACCCAGTACTTC	CASSLDLATRTQYF
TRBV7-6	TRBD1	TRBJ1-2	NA	TGTGCCAGCAGCTTTGGTTCGGCAGGGGGCGAGTCGAACTATGGCTACACCTTC	CASSFGSAGGESNYGYTF
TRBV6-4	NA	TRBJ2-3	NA	TGTGCCAGCACGAAGCGAAGCACAGATACGCATTATTTT	CASTKRSTDTHYF
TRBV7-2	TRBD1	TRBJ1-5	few	TGTGCCAGCAGCTTAGGGACAGGGAGGACCCAGCCCCAGCATTTT	CASSLGTGRTQPQHF
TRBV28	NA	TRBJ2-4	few	TGTGCCAGTGGACCCACCGAAGCCAAAAACATTCAGTACTTC	CASGPTEAKNIQYF
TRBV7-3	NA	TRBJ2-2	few	TGTGCCAGCAGCTCTGGCCATATGAACACCGGGGAGCTGTTTTTT	CASSSGHMNTGELFF
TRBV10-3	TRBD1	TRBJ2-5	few	TGTGCCATCAGGGACAGGGGTGAGACCCAGTACTTC	CAIRDRGETQYF
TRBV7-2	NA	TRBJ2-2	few	TGTGCCAGCAGCCCGACCGCGACCGGGGAGCTGTTTTTT	CASSPTATGELFF
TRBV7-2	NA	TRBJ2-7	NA	TGTGCCAGCAGCTTAAATAGGGACAAGCTTAGGGAGCAGTACTTC	CASSLNRDKLREQYF
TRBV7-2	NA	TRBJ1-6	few	TGTGCCAGCAGCTTCGGTAACCCGACGAATAATTCACCCCTCCACTTT	CASSFGNPTNNSPLHF
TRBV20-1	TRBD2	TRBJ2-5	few	TGCAGTGCTAGAGTCTGGACTAGCGGGAACCAAGAGACCCAGTACTTC	CSARVWTSGNQETQYF
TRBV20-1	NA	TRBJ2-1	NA	TGCAGTGCTAGAGATGCGGATCCTGAGCAGTTCTTC	CSARDADPEQFF
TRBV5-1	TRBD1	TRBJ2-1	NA	TGCGCCAGCAGCAGGACAGGGAGTGAGCAGTTCTTC	CASSRTGSEQFF
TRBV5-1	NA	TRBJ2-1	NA	TGCGCCAGCAGCTTGGGACTAGTCCCGCCTGAGGATGAGCAGTTCTTC	CASSLGLVPPEDEQFF
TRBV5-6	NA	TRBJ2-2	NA	TGTGCCAGCAGCTTGGATGGAGGATGGGCCGGGGAGCTGTTTTTT	CASSLDGGWAGELFF
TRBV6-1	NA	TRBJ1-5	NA	TGTGCCAGCAGCCTCCAGGGGACTGATCAGCCCCAGCATTTT	CASSLQGTDQPQHF
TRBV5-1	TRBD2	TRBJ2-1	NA	TGCGCCAGCAGCTTGATGGCGGGGGATGAGCAGTTCTTC	CASSLMAGDEQFF
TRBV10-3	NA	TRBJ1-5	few	TGTGCCATCAGTGAGTCAGGGAGTAGCAATCAGCCCCAGCATTTT	CAISESGSSNQPQHF